This entry concerns a single TCR beta chain. The antigen remains unidentified. One entry per CDR3 protein, called by TCRdb with MiXCR from the reads. The sample consists of 200,000 or so distinct CDR3 sequences, approximately 38% of them appearing once. This sample is part of a study of T cell repertoires in cytomegalovirus infection. On the study more broadly: Recently identified HLA-C-restricted CMV epitopes were used, and well-studied HLA-B-restricted CMV epitopes were used as well. Matching HLA type and CMV infection were both indicated by public TCR beta signatures.

CDR1 and CDR2 (germline): SGDLS, YYNGEE. Trimming removed 0 bases from V and 4 bases from J, with 5 bases in between. This CDR3 region has 13 residues. The sequence derives from a human donor in good health (CMV status not recorded). Some clones in this sample may be carry-over from other donors' samples. The sequencing here drew on CD8+ T cells from cultured PBMCs, taken from culture after CMV antigen stimulation. This sequence joins TRBV9 and TRBJ2-1, with D unclear. In DNA, the CDR3 is TGTGCCAGCAGCGTAGTAGATTACAATGAGCAGTTCTTC. It specifies CASSVVDYNEQFF.